The next 10 T cell receptor beta chains were all read from a single sample in a study of CD8+ T cells in alopecia areata. Described treatment: oral pan-JAK inhibitor, 5-10 mg twice daily. cDNA prepared by RNA extraction and subsequent reverse transcription served as the template for sequencing. The data were produced by immunoSEQ multiplex PCR, yet TCRdb's version contains in-frame clones alone and is incomplete. The repertoire includes 150,000 to 250,000 clones, 55% to 70% of them detected once, and 3% to 3.5% sits in the top ten. Here the sequenced sample was CD4+ T cells sorted from blood, taken at week 4, from a patient treated with tofacitinib. These receptor sequences come from a human donor with alopecia areata.

The DNA for the CDR3 is TGCAGCGCCGGGAAGGACCGGGGGGAGCAGTACTTC. Its translation: CSAGKDRGEQYF. J is TRBJ2-7 and V is TRBV29-1, with D possibly TRBD2 on 6 matching bases. The CDR3 has 12 residues. V shed 7 bases and J shed 7 bases, with 17 bases lying between them. In germline, CDR1 is SQVTM, CDR2 ANQGSEA.

The chain combines TRBV4-2 with TRBJ2-6; 7 positions agree with TRBD1. Germline loops: CDR1 LGHNA, CDR2 YNFKEQ. V trimming: 3 bases; J trimming: 2 bases; junction bases outside the gene matches: 1. This CDR3 is built from 15 residues. CDR3: CASSQTGTGANVLTF. The CDR3 DNA reads as TGTGCCAGCAGCCAGACAGGGACTGGGGCCAACGTCCTGACTTTC.

The V gene is TRBV5-4, the J gene TRBJ1-6; D is perhaps TRBD1 (5 bases). In germline, CDR1 is SGHNT, CDR2 YYREEE (reference sequence). The CDR3 contains 15 residues. Trimming removed 0 bases at V and 8 bases at J, with 12 bases between. Here the CDR3 DNA reads TGTGCCAGCAGCTTGGGGGGGATCCGACATTCACCCCTCCACTTT. This gives the protein CASSLGGIRHSPLHF.

V usage is TRBV18 and J usage is TRBJ1-5; the match to TRBD1 covers 8 bases. V lost 2 bases to trimming and J lost 2 bases; unmatched junction nucleotides: 5. Germline assignment: CDR1 KGHSH and CDR2 LQKENI. The CDR3 loop spans 16 amino acids. CDR3 amino acids: CASSPSSGQGNQPQHF. The CDR3 DNA is TGTGCCAGCTCACCATCTTCGGGACAGGGCAATCAGCCCCAGCATTTT.

This clone came up many times. The V and J genes are TRBV7-2 and TRBJ2-1, with a possible D match to TRBD2 (7 bases). Per the germline V gene, CDR1 is SGHTA and CDR2 is FQGNSA. V lost 4 bases to trimming and J lost 8 bases, with 30 bases between them. The CDR3 is made up of 19 amino acids. In nucleotides, the CDR3 is TGTGCCAGCAGCTCACTCCCGGGGGGCTACCCCGCCGGTTCCGATGAGCAGTTCTTC. Translated: CASSSLPGGYPAGSDEQFF.

The V gene is TRBV29-1, the J gene TRBJ1-1; D is uncertain. This CDR3 contains 12 residues. Germline V CDR1 and CDR2: SQVTM, ANQGSEA. Trimming left V 0 bases short and J 5 bases short, with 7 bases between. CDR3 DNA: TGCAGCGTTGAAGACAGACGGACTGAAGCTTTCTTT. Protein product: CSVEDRRTEAFF. Using reference TRBV29-1 and TRBJ1-1 for the parts outside the CDR3, the full variable domain is SAVISQKPSRDICQRGTSLTIQCQVDSQVTMMFWYRQQPGQSLTLIATANQGSEATYESGFVIDKFPISRPNLTFSTLTVSNMSPEDSSIYLCSVEDRRTEAFFGQGTRLTVV.

The table lists this clone with a few counts. The chain is built from TRBV28 and TRBJ2-4, with 8 bases identical to TRBD2. The germline V gene encodes CDR1 MDHEN and CDR2 SYDVKM. This CDR3 has 15 amino acids. V trimming: 3 bases; J trimming: 5 bases; junction bases outside the gene matches: 6. This CDR3 is CASSFPGLGENIQYF. The CDR3 DNA is TGTGCCAGCAGTTTCCCGGGACTAGGGGAAAACATTCAGTACTTC.

The chain recombines TRBV9 with TRBJ2-3; D ambiguous. Germline V gives CDR1 SGDLS, CDR2 YYNGEE. V was shortened by 0 bases and J by 5 bases, with 7 bases between the two germline ends. This CDR3 comprises 13 residues. The CDR3, as DNA: TGTGCCAGCAGCGTAGGGGAAGGAGATACGCAGTATTTT. Translated, it gives CASSVGEGDTQYF.

V is TRBV29-1 and J is TRBJ2-2; D gene ambiguous. The CDR3 extends over 14 amino acids. Looked up from germline, CDR1 is SQVTM and CDR2 is ANQGSEA. The ends were cut back, 0 bases at V and 7 bases at J, with 12 bases in the middle. The CDR3 spells CSVEDRPGFGELFF. The CDR3 DNA is TGCAGCGTTGAAGATAGGCCGGGTTTCGGGGAGCTGTTTTTT.

The rearrangement joins TRBV30 to TRBJ2-7; a possible D gene is TRBD1 (8 bases). Germline loops: CDR1 GTSNPN, CDR2 SVGIG (reference sequence). The CDR3 covers 13 residues. Trimming pared 6 bases from V and 2 bases from J, leaving 14 bases between. CDR3 protein: CACEQGGTYEQYF. In nucleotides, the CDR3 is TGTGCCTGTGAACAGGGGGGGACCTACGAGCAGTACTTC.